These 24 T cell receptor beta chains were all obtained from the same sample, sequenced in a study of shared clonotypes between healthy human individuals. TCRdb keeps only in-frame clones here, not all; method: immunoSEQ multiplex PCR. The data hold about 2.4 million clones, with 90% to 95% observed a single time. The sequencing input was naive CD4+ T cells from PBMCs. Subset described: CD45RA+ positively selected. These receptors were obtained from a young man in good health. Some clones in this sample may be carry-over from other donors' samples.

V is TRBV15 and J is TRBJ1-5, with D maybe TRBD1 (6 bases). The germline V gene encodes CDR1 LNHNV and CDR2 YYDKDF (reference sequence). V was trimmed by 3 bases and J by 7 bases, leaving 22 bases between them. The CDR3 contains 17 residues. The CDR3 coding sequence is TGTGCCACCAGCAGGGATCGTTTACAGGGTCGCCGGCAGCCCCAGCATTTT. Its translation is CATSRDRLQGRRQPQHF.

The rearrangement uses TRBV5-6 and TRBJ2-1, with 7 bases lining up with TRBD2. This CDR3 comprises 13 residues. The trim removed 9 bases at V and 3 bases at J, leaving 6 bases unmatched. Germline lookup yields CDR1 SGHDT and CDR2 YYEEEE. In DNA, the CDR3 is TGTGCCACCGGGACTAAGGTCTACAATGAGCAGTTCTTC. This codes for CATGTKVYNEQFF.

Remarks on this clone: Other DNA sequences in this sample translate to the same CDR3. The chain carries TRBV5-1 and TRBJ2-7; 11 bases are a match to TRBD1. This CDR3 region has 15 residues. V dropped 4 bases and J dropped 4; count of bases not matched to a gene: 7. Germline V CDR1 and CDR2: SGHRS, YFSETQ. CDR3 sequence reads: CASSTTGTGGYEQYF. CDR3 coding DNA: TGCGCCAGCAGCACCACCGGGACAGGGGGTTACGAGCAGTACTTC.

V is TRBV30 and J is TRBJ1-5, with 9 bases that match TRBD1. V lost 2 bases and J lost 2; bases outside the gene matches: 10. CDR1 and CDR2 (germline): GTSNPN, SVGIG (reference sequence). The CDR3 has 17 amino acids. The CDR3 coding sequence is TGTGCCTGGAGTTTCGACAGGGGGGGAGATGGCAATCAGCCCCAGCATTTT. Protein: CAWSFDRGGDGNQPQHF. Full variable domain (missing parts from reference TRBV30 and TRBJ1-5): SQTIHQWPATLVQPVGSPLSLECTVEGTSNPNLYWYRQAAGRGLQLLFYSVGIGQISSEVPQNLSASRPQDRQFILSSKKLLLSDSGFYLCAWSFDRGGDGNQPQHFGDGTRLSIL.

The gene calls are TRBV27 and TRBJ2-4, with D maybe TRBD1 (6 bases). The ends were cut back, 4 bases at V and 0 bases at J, with 10 bases in the middle. The CDR3 totals 15 residues. Germline loops: CDR1 MNHEY, CDR2 SMNVEV (reference sequence). This CDR3 is CASSSGQIAKNIQYF. The CDR3 nucleotides are TGTGCCAGCAGTTCCGGACAGATAGCCAAAAACATTCAGTACTTC.

This clone was seen more than once but under ten times. The chain uses TRBV7-2 and TRBJ2-6, with D unclear. Germline CDR1 is SGHTA and CDR2 is FQGNSA. This CDR3 region has 15 residues. V was pared by 2 bases and J by 0 bases, with 5 bases between. Here the CDR3 DNA reads TGTGCCAGCAGCTTACAGATCTCTGGGGCCAACGTCCTGACTTTC. Its protein product is CASSLQISGANVLTF. The full variable domain, completed using reference TRBV7-2 and TRBJ2-6, is GAGVSQSPSNKVTEKGKDVELRCDPISGHTALYWYRQSLGQGLEFLIYFQGNSAPDKSGLPSDRFSAERTGGSVSTLTIQRTQQEDSAVYLCASSLQISGANVLTFGAGSRLTVL.

V usage is TRBV9 and J usage is TRBJ1-5; tentatively, D is TRBD1 (6 bases). In germline, CDR1 is SGDLS, CDR2 YYNGEE. Trimming stripped 4 bases from V and 1 base from J, with 12 bases between. The CDR3 loop spans 15 amino acids. The CDR3 nucleotides read TGTGCCAGCAGCCCCAGGGGCCTGAGCAATCAGCCCCAGCATTTT. It codes for CASSPRGLSNQPQHF.

This chain connects TRBV7-9 to TRBJ2-7; D is perhaps TRBD2 (6 bases). The V end was cut by 0 bases, the J end by 0 bases, with 18 bases between. The CDR3 length is 18 residues. Germline CDR1 SEHNR, CDR2 FQNEAQ (reference sequence). Written as DNA, the CDR3 is TGTGCCAGCAGCTTAGCCCCATCGCGGGGCATGAGCTCCTACGAGCAGTACTTC. Translated, it gives CASSLAPSRGMSSYEQYF.

In this sample, this clone turned up once. The chain joins TRBV28 to TRBJ2-1; D unclear. Trimming stripped 6 bases from V and 3 bases from J, with 24 bases between. Looked up from germline, CDR1 is MDHEN and CDR2 is SYDVKM. The CDR3 loop spans 18 amino acids. This chain's CDR3 is CASRTNDGARTIYNEQFF. CDR3 nucleotide sequence: TGTGCCAGCAGAACAAACGATGGCGCCCGGACGATCTACAATGAGCAGTTCTTC.

There are a few counts of this clone. The chain joins TRBV6-6 to TRBJ1-1, with 10 bases aligning to TRBD1. The length of the CDR3 is 14 residues. Trimming cost V 7 bases and J 4 bases; bases outside gene matches: 6. Germline CDR1 reads MNHNY; CDR2 reads SVGAGI (reference sequence). The CDR3 DNA sequence: TGTGCCAGCAATGTACGGACAGGGGGCACTGAAGCTTTCTTT. This encodes CASNVRTGGTEAFF.

The gene calls are TRBV5-4 and TRBJ2-7, with no clear D. Trimming left V 2 bases short and J 4 bases short, with 10 bases between. CDR1 is SGHNT and CDR2 is YYREEE in the germline V gene (reference sequence). The CDR3 spans 13 residues. Here the CDR3 DNA reads TGTGCCAGCAGCTTCGGACCGATATACGAGCAGTACTTC. Translated: CASSFGPIYEQYF.

The chain employs TRBV7-9 and TRBJ1-1, with 7 bases aligning to TRBD1. J was trimmed by 0 bases and V by 4 bases; bases with no gene match: 5. CDR3 length equals 15 residues. Germline CDR1 and CDR2: SEHNR and FQNEAQ (reference sequence). CDR3 sequence (DNA): TGTGCCAGCAGCTCGCCACAGGGGCTGAACACTGAAGCTTTCTTT. Protein product: CASSSPQGLNTEAFF.

Only one count was recorded for this clone. This sequence joins TRBV28 and TRBJ1-6; D is unclear. The germline V and J ends were trimmed by 5 bases and 1 base, with 9 bases remaining between them. The CDR3 has 15 residues. CDR1 MDHEN and CDR2 SYDVKM come from the germline V gene. The CDR3 coding sequence is TGTGCCAGCAGTATGGATTTGTCCTATAATTCACCCCTCCACTTT. The encoded protein is CASSMDLSYNSPLHF.

The chain couples TRBV7-9 to TRBJ1-1, with D unclear. V was pared by 2 bases and J by 7 bases, with 14 bases between. The CDR3 extends over 14 amino acids. Germline V gene lookup returns CDR1 SEHNR and CDR2 FQNEAQ (reference sequence). The CDR3 region is CASSLSERTYEAFF. CDR3 DNA sequence: TGTGCCAGCAGCTTATCGGAGAGGACCTATGAAGCTTTCTTT.

The V gene is TRBV5-1, the J gene TRBJ1-4, with 8 nucleotides matching TRBD1. Trimming at V came to 2 bases and at J to 5 bases, leaving 8 bases not matched to a gene. CDR1 and CDR2 from the germline V gene are SGHRS and YFSETQ. The CDR3 covers 16 residues. CDR3 DNA sequence: TGCGCCAGCAGCTTTGTGCCGACAGGGGTAAATGAAAAACTGTTTTTT. Protein sequence: CASSFVPTGVNEKLFF.

The V and J genes are TRBV9 and TRBJ1-2, with D perhaps TRBD1 (6 bases). Germline CDR1 reads SGDLS; CDR2 reads YYNGEE. V lost 4 bases, J lost 6 bases, and 16 bases lay in between. The CDR3 contains 14 residues. This CDR3 is CASSKSGQIDGYTF. In DNA form, the CDR3 reads TGTGCCAGCAGCAAATCCGGACAGATTGATGGCTACACCTTC.

On this clone: One end of the junction does not line up with germline, which may come from a read error. V and J are TRBV5-4 and TRBJ1-2; D possibly corresponds to TRBD1 (5 bases). Germline CDR1 reads SGHNT; CDR2 reads YYREEE (reference sequence). The CDR3 sequence is 14 residues long. The CDR3 nucleotides read TGTGCCAGCAGCTTGGGGACAACACCCTATCGCTACACCTTC. It codes for CASSLGTTPYRYTF. Looking up the rest from reference TRBV5-4 and TRBJ1-2 gives the full variable domain: ETGVTQSPTHLIKTRGQQVTLRCSSQSGHNTVSWYQQALGQGPQFIFQYYREEENGRGNFPPRFSGLQFPNYSSELNVNALELDDSALYLCASSLGTTPYRYTFGSGTRLTVV.

This clone has just one count. The DNA of the CDR3 is TGTGCCAGCAGTGAATTAGTAGACTACGCTAGCACAGATACGCAGTATTTT. Protein sequence: CASSELVDYASTDTQYF. This sequence joins TRBV25-1 and TRBJ2-3; weak D call: TRBD2 (5 bases). V was trimmed by 1 base and J by 0 bases, leaving 14 bases between them. The CDR3 contains 17 residues. The germline CDR1 and CDR2 sequences are MGHDK and SYGVNS.

The chain joins TRBV11-3 to TRBJ2-6, with no clear D. The CDR3 length is 18 residues. V gave up 4 bases and J gave up 0 bases, with 16 bases separating them. Looked up from germline, CDR1 is SGHNT and CDR2 is YENEEA. CDR3: CASSSRLHRGSGANVLTF. The CDR3 bases are TGTGCCAGCAGCTCCCGATTACATCGCGGCTCTGGGGCCAACGTCCTGACTTTC.

With respect to this clone: Other DNA sequences in this specimen translate into the identical CDR3. J is TRBJ1-4 and V is TRBV11-1; 8 bases are shared with TRBD1. Per germline, CDR1 SGHAT and CDR2 FQDESV (reference sequence). This CDR3 spans 15 amino acids. Trimming at V came to 4 bases and at J to 5 bases, leaving 6 bases not matched to a gene. CDR3 bases: TGTGCCAGCAGCTCCGCGGACAGGGCAAATGAAAAACTGTTTTTT. Translated: CASSSADRANEKLFF.

V usage is TRBV2 and J usage is TRBJ2-7; D is unclear. The germline gives CDR1 SNHLY, CDR2 FYNNEI. V gave up 4 bases and J gave up 2 bases, with 12 bases separating them. This CDR3 is built from 14 residues. CDR3 DNA: TGTGCCAGCAGTGTCCGGGTCCTAACCTACGAGCAGTACTTC. This codes for CASSVRVLTYEQYF.

The CDR3 DNA reads TGTGCCAGCAGCTTAAGCCCCGGACTAAAGACTAATGAGCAGTTCTTC. Amino acids: CASSLSPGLKTNEQFF. The gene calls are TRBV7-3 and TRBJ2-1; TRBD2 is a possible D gene (6 bases). This CDR3 region has 16 residues. V lost 1 base to trimming and J lost 7 bases, with 17 bases between them. The germline gives CDR1 SGHTA, CDR2 FQGTGA.

The rearrangement joins TRBV7-2 to TRBJ2-7; D tentatively fits TRBD1 or TRBD2 (5 bases each). With 5 bases removed from V and 2 bases from J, the gap between germline ends came to 16 bases. The CDR3 extends over 15 amino acids. Germline-derived CDR1 and CDR2 are SGHTA and FQGNSA. DNA for the CDR3: TGTGCCAGCAGCCAGGGACGCCAAAGTCCCTACGAGCAGTACTTC. It codes for CASSQGRQSPYEQYF.

The V and J genes are TRBV9 and TRBJ2-1; D might be TRBD2 (5 bases). Trimming shortened V by 7 bases and J by 2 bases, and 13 bases separated the two germline ends. CDR1 is SGDLS, CDR2 YYNGEE, per germline. The CDR3 consists of 14 residues. The CDR3 DNA reads as TGTGCCAGCTCCTCGCGGGCCGCCTACAATGAGCAGTTCTTC. Its protein is CASSSRAAYNEQFF.